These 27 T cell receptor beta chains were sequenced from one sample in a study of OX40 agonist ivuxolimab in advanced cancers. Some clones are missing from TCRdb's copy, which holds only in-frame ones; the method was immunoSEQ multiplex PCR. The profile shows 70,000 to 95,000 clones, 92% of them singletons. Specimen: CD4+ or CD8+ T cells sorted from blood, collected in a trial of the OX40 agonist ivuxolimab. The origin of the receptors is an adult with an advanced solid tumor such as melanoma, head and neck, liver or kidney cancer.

The CDR3 DNA sequence: TGTGCCAGCAGTGCCGGGACTAGCGGGAGGGGGTGGAAGGAGCAGTACTTC. Encoded protein: CASSAGTSGRGWKEQYF. The chain is built from TRBV2 and TRBJ2-7, with 16 bases that match TRBD2. The V segment lost 4 bases and the J segment 7 bases; nucleotides outside the gene matches: 10. The length of the CDR3 is 17 residues. Per the germline V gene, CDR1 is SNHLY and CDR2 is FYNNEI.

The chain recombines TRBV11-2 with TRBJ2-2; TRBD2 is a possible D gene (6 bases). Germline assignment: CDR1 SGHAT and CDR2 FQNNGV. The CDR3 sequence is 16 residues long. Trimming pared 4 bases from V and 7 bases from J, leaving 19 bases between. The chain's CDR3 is CASSYGTRSGGGELFF. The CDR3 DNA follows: TGTGCCAGCAGCTACGGGACTCGATCCGGGGGCGGGGAGCTGTTTTTT.

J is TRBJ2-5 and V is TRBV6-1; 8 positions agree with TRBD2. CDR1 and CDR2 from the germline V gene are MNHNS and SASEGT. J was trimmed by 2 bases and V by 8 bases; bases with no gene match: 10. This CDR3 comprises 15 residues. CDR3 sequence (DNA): TGTGCCAGCCTGAAGGGGGTAGCGGGGCAAGAGACCCAGTACTTC. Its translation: CASLKGVAGQETQYF.

CDR3 coding DNA: TGTGCCACCAGCAGAGCCACTAGCGGGGGGCCCCAACAGGAGACCCAGTACTTC. Protein: CATSRATSGGPQQETQYF. V and J are TRBV15 and TRBJ2-5; 12 bases align to TRBD2. Germline V lookup: CDR1 LNHNV, CDR2 YYDKDF (reference sequence). Trimming took 1 base from V and 5 from J; bases not matched to a gene: 11. The CDR3 loop spans 18 amino acids. The full variable domain, completed using reference TRBV15 and TRBJ2-5, is DAMVIQNPRYQVTQFGKPVTLSCSQTLNHNVMYWYQQKSSQAPKLLFHYYDKDFNNEADTPDNFQSRRPNTSFCFLDIRSPGLGDTAMYLCATSRATSGGPQQETQYFGPGTRLLVL.

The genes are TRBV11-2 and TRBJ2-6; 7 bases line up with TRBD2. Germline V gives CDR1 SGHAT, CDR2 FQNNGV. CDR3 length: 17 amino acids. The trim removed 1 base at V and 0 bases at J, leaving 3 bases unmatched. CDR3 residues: CASSLVWGGSGANVLTF. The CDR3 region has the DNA TGTGCCAGCAGCTTAGTATGGGGGGGCTCTGGGGCCAACGTCCTGACTTTC. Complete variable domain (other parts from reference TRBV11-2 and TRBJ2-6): EAGVAQSPRYKIIEKRQSVAFWCNPISGHATLYWYQQILGQGPKLLIQFQNNGVVDDSQLPKDRFSAERLKGVDSTLKIQPAKLEDSAVYLCASSLVWGGSGANVLTFGAGSRLTVL.

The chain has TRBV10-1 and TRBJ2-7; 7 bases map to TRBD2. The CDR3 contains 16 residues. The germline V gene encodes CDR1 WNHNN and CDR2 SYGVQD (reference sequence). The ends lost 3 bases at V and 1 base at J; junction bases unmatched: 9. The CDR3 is CASSEGRAGASYEQYF. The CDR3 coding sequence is TGCGCCAGCAGTGAAGGGCGTGCGGGAGCGTCCTACGAGCAGTACTTC.

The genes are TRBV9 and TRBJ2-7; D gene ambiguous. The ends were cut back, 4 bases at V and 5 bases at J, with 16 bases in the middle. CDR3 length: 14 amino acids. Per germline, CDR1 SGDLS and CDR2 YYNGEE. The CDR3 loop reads CASSPQHRSNEQYF. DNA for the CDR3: TGTGCCAGCAGCCCTCAACACCGAAGTAACGAGCAGTACTTC.

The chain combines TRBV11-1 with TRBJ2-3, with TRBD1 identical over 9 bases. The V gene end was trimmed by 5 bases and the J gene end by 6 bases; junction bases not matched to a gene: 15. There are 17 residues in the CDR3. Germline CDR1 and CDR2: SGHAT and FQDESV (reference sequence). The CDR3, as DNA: TGTGCCAGCAGCCGAAGGACAGGGGTTATCGGGGAGGATACGCAGTATTTT. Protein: CASSRRTGVIGEDTQYF. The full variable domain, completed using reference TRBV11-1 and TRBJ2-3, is EAEVAQSPRYKITEKSQAVAFWCDPISGHATLYWYRQILGQGPELLVQFQDESVVDDSQLPKDRFSAERLKGVDSTLKIQPAELGDSAMYLCASSRRTGVIGEDTQYFGPGTRLTVL.

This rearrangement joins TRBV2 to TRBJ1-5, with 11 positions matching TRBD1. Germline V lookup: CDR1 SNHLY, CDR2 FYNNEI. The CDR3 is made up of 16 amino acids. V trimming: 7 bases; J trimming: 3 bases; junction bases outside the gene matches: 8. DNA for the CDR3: TGTGCCAGCAACCGGGACAGGGGGGCCAACAATCAGCCCCAGCATTTT. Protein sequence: CASNRDRGANNQPQHF.

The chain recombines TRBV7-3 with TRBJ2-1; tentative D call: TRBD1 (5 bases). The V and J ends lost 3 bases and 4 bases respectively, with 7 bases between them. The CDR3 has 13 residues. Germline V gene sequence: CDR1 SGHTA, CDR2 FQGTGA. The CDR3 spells CASSFQGYNEQFF. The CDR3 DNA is TGTGCCAGCAGCTTCCAGGGTTACAATGAGCAGTTCTTC.

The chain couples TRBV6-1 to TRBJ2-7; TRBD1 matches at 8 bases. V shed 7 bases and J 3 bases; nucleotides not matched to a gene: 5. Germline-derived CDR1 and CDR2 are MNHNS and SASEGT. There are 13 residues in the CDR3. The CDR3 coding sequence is TGTGCCAGCATAGGGACAGGAGTCTACGAGCAGTACTTC. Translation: CASIGTGVYEQYF.

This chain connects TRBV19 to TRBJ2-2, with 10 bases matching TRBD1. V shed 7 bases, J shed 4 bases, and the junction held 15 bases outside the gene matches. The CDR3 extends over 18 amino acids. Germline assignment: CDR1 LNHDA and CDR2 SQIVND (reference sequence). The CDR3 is CASNKPKDRGLLTGELFF. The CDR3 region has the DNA TGTGCCAGTAACAAGCCGAAGGACAGGGGGTTACTCACCGGGGAGCTGTTTTTT. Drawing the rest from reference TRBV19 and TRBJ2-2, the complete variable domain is DGGITQSPKYLFRKEGQNVTLSCEQNLNHDAMYWYRQDPGQGLRLIYYSQIVNDFQKGDIAEGYSVSREKKESFPLTVTSAQKNPTAFYLCASNKPKDRGLLTGELFFGEGSRLTVL.

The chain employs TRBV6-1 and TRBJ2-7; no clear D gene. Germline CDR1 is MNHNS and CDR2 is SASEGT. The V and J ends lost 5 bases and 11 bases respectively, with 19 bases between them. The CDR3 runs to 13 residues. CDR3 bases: TGTGCCAGCAGTTCGGTCCAGCTCCGAGAGGAGTACTTC. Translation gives CASSSVQLREEYF.

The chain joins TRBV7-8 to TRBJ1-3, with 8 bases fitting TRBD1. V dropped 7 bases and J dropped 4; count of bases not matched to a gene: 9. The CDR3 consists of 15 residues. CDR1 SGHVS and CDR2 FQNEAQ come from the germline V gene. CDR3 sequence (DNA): TGTGCCAGCACCCTGGGACAGGACTTGGGAAACACCATATATTTT. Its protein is CASTLGQDLGNTIYF. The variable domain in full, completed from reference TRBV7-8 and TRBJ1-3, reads GAGVSQSPRYKVAKRGQDVALRCDPISGHVSLFWYQQALGQGPEFLTYFQNEAQLDKSGLPSDRFFAERPEGSVSTLKIQRTQQEDSAVYLCASTLGQDLGNTIYFGEGSWLTVV.

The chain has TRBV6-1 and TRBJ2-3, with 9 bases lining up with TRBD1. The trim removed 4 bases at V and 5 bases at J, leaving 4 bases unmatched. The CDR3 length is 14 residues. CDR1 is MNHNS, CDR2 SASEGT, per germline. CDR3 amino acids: CASSGLDRGDTQYF. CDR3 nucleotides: TGTGCCAGCAGTGGGCTGGACAGGGGAGATACGCAGTATTTT.

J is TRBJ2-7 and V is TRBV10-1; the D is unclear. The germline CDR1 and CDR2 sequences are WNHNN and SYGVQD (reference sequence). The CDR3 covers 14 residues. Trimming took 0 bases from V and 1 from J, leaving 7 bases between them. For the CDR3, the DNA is TGCGCCAGCAGTGAGTCATTGGGATCCTACGAGCAGTACTTC. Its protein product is CASSESLGSYEQYF.

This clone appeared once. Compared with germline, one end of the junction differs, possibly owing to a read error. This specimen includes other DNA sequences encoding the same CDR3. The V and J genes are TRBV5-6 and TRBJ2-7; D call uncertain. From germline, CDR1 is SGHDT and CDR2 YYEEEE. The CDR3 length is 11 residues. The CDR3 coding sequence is TGTGCCAGCAACTGGGGTTACGAGCAGTACTTT. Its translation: CASNWGYEQYF.

The CDR3 DNA reads as TGTGCCAGCTCTCAGGGGACAGGATACACAGATACGCAGTATTTT. Protein product: CASSQGTGYTDTQYF. This chain connects TRBV18 to TRBJ2-3, with 8 bases matching TRBD1. V lost 6 bases to trimming and J lost 2 bases; unmatched junction nucleotides: 7. This CDR3 has 15 amino acids. In germline, CDR1 is KGHSH, CDR2 LQKENI. The whole variable domain, remainder taken from reference TRBV18 and TRBJ2-3, is NAGVMQNPRHLVRRRGQEARLRCSPMKGHSHVYWYRQLPEEGLKFMVYLQKENIIDESGMPKERFSAEFPKEGPSILRIQQVVRGDSAAYFCASSQGTGYTDTQYFGPGTRLTVL.

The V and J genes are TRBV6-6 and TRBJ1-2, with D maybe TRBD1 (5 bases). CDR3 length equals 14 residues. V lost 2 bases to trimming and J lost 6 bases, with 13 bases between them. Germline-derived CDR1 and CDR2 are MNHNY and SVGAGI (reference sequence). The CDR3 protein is CASSYGADPDGYTF. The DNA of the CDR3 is TGTGCCAGCAGTTACGGGGCCGATCCCGATGGCTACACCTTC.

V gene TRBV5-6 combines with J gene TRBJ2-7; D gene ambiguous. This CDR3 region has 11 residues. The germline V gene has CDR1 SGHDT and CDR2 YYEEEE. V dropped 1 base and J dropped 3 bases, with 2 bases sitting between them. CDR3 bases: TGTGCCAGCAGCTTGAACTACGAGCAGTACTTC. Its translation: CASSLNYEQYF.

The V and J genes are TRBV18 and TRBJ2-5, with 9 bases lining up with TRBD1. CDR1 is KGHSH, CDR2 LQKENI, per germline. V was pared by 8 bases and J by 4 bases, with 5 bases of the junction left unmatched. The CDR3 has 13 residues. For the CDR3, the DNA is TGTGCCAGCCAATTGGGACAGGGAGAGACCCAGTACTTC. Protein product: CASQLGQGETQYF. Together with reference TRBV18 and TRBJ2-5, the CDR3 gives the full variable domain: NAGVMQNPRHLVRRRGQEARLRCSPMKGHSHVYWYRQLPEEGLKFMVYLQKENIIDESGMPKERFSAEFPKEGPSILRIQQVVRGDSAAYFCASQLGQGETQYFGPGTRLLVL.

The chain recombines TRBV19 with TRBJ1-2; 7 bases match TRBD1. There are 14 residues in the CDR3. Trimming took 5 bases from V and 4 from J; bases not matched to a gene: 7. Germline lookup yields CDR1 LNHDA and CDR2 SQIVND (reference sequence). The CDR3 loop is CASSVQGRAYGYTF. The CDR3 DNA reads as TGTGCCAGTAGTGTACAGGGGAGGGCCTATGGCTACACCTTC.

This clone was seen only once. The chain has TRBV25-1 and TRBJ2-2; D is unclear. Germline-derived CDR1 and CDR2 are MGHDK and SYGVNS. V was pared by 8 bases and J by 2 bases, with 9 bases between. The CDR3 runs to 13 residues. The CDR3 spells CASLRTNTGELFF. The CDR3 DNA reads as TGTGCCAGCCTCCGGACCAACACCGGGGAGCTGTTTTTT.

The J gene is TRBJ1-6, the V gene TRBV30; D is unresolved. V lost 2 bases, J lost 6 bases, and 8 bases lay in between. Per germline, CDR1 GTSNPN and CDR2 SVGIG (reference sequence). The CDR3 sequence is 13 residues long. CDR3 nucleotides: TGTGCCTGGAGTCTGCCGATTAATTCACCCCTCCACTTT. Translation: CAWSLPINSPLHF.

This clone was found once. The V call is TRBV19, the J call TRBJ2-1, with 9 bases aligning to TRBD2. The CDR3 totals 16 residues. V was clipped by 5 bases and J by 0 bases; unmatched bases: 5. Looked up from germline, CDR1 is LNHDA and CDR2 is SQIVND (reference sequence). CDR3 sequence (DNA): TGTGCCAGTAGTCCAGGGACTAGCAGCTCCTACAATGAGCAGTTCTTC. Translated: CASSPGTSSSYNEQFF.

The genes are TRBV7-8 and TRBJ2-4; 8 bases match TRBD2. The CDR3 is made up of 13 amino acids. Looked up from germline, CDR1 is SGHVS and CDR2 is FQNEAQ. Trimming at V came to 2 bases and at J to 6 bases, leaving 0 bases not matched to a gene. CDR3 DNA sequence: TGTGCCAGCAGCTTACTAGCGGGAAACATTCAGTACTTC. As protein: CASSLLAGNIQYF.

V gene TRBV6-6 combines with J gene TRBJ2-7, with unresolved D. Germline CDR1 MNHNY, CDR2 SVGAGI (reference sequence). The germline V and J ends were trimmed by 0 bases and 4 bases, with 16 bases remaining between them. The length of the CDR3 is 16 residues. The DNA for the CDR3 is TGTGCCAGCAGTTACTCGGATGCTTACTCCCAATACGAGCAGTACTTC. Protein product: CASSYSDAYSQYEQYF.